What follows are 7 T cell receptor beta chains derived from one specimen sequenced in a study of tumor and adjacent non-tumor tissue in lung cancer. This sample's RNA came from whole unsorted tissue. The normal lung tissue was taken more than 3 cm from the tumor edge. The library came from three nested PCR rounds adapted from ARM-PCR protocols. Using its own MiXCR run on the multiplex PCR reads, TCRdb lists one record per CDR3 protein. The sample carries 80,000 to 100,000 distinct CDR3 sequences, roughly 78% recorded once. Specimen: distant non-tumor lung tissue. These receptors were taken from a man between 60 and 75 years old with small cell lung cancer.

The table lists this clonotype with many counts. The V and J genes are TRBV6-1 and TRBJ2-2; D not resolved. Trimming shortened V by 6 bases and J by 5 bases, and 10 bases separated the two germline ends. The germline gives CDR1 MNHNS, CDR2 SASEGT. The CDR3 has 13 amino acids. The CDR3 is CASRAPWTGELFF. The DNA of the CDR3 is TGTGCCAGCAGAGCCCCATGGACCGGGGAGCTGTTTTTT.

In its sample, this clonotype is medium-sized. The gene calls are TRBV11-2 and TRBJ2-1; TRBD2 matches 11 bases. This CDR3 spans 15 amino acids. Germline CDR1 SGHAT, CDR2 FQNNGV. Trimming took 3 bases from V and 4 from J; bases not matched to a gene: 2. CDR3 sequence (DNA): TGTGCCAGCAGCTTGACTAGCGGGACATACAATGAGCAGTTCTTC. Protein: CASSLTSGTYNEQFF. Full variable domain (missing parts from reference TRBV11-2 and TRBJ2-1): EAGVAQSPRYKIIEKRQSVAFWCNPISGHATLYWYQQILGQGPKLLIQFQNNGVVDDSQLPKDRFSAERLKGVDSTLKIQPAKLEDSAVYLCASSLTSGTYNEQFFGPGTRLTVL.

A remark on this clonotype: One end of the junction does not line up with germline, which may come from a read error. This chain connects TRBV11-3 to TRBJ2-7; no clear D. The germline gives CDR1 SGHNT, CDR2 YENEEA. CDR3 length: 17 residues. CDR3 sequence: CASSPPGLGVSSYEQYF. The CDR3 DNA is TGTGCCAGCAGCCCTCCGGGTTTGGGCGTCAGCTCCTACGAGCAGTATTTC.

This clonotype was picked up one time. The junction does not match germline at one end; this may be a read error. The rearrangement links TRBV29-1 to TRBJ2-7; TRBD1 is a possible D gene (6 bases). There are 12 residues in the CDR3. In germline, CDR1 is SQVTM, CDR2 ANQGSEA. CDR3 in amino acids: CSVRDISYEQYF. CDR3 DNA sequence: TGCAGCGTCCGGGACATCTCCTACGAACAGTACTTC.

In regard to this clonotype: Compared with germline, one end of the junction differs, possibly owing to a read error. V usage is TRBV29-1 and J usage is TRBJ2-1, with D unclear. The CDR3 consists of 16 residues. Per germline, CDR1 SQVTM and CDR2 ANQGSEA. CDR3 in amino acids: CSFEFGEAGSYNEQFF. CDR3 coding DNA: TGCAGCTTTGAATTCGGCGAGGCTGGTTCCTACAATGAGCAGTTCTTC.

The V call is TRBV29-1, the J call TRBJ2-1, with 9 bases lining up with TRBD2. Germline CDR1 is SQVTM and CDR2 is ANQGSEA. There are 13 residues in the CDR3. CDR3 DNA sequence: TGCGGCGGTGGGCTAGCGGGAATTAATGAGCAGTTCTTC. Its translation is CGGGLAGINEQFF.

This clonotype was seen just once. Because the CDR3 is missing its conserved closing phenylalanine or tryptophan, this is likely a read error. V and J are TRBV12-3 or TRBV12-4 and TRBJ2-3; 12 nucleotides agree with TRBD2. The CDR3 length is 15 residues. Germline trimming cut 9 bases from V and 5 bases from J; bases unmatched to any gene: 9. The CDR3 loop reads CASRPTSGSKDTQYS. The CDR3 DNA is TGTGCCAGTAGACCGACTAGCGGGAGTAAAGATACGCAGTATTCT.